The source of this TCR beta chain is a study of human T cells and chemical hapten exposure. The CDR3 has 17 residues. With 3 bases removed from V and 1 base from J, the gap between germline ends came to 15 bases. Time point reported: pre-sensitization, week 0. Treatment: therapeutic diphenylcyclopropenone sensitization with weekly scalp DPC. There are a few counts of this clonotype. TCRdb reprocessed the RACE reads via MiXCR and lists one record per CDR3 protein. The profile shows 380,000 or so distinct CDR3 sequences, about 5% of them singletons. The J gene is TRBJ2-2, the V gene TRBV12-3 or TRBV12-4; D is possibly TRBD2 (5 bases). The sample was whole blood, taken in connection with sensitization to the hapten diphenylcyclopropenone (DPC). The sequence was obtained from a young woman with alopecia areata. Some clones in this sample may be carry-over from other donors' samples. CDR3 sequence reads: CASSFPGVARNTGELFF. The CDR3 DNA is TGTGCCAGCAGTTTCCCCGGGGTAGCTCGGAACACCGGGGAGCTGTTTTTT.